Listed below are T cell receptor beta chains from one sample, sequenced in a study of control samples from healthy donors and cancer patients. Assay used: immunoSEQ multiplex PCR; TCRdb lists only in-frame clones, some missing. The sample lists 150,000 to 200,000 clones; about 92% were seen once. The sample consisted of blood. These receptors came from a man in his thirties or forties in good health. The CDR3 runs from the conserved cysteine through the conserved F or W. A D gene is named only where the DNA matches it firmly. Clone sizes are given selectively: once, few, many, or a class where the clone is expanded.

TRBJ2-7	NA	NA	TRBV18	TGTGCCAGCTCCCCAGTCTTGGGCGAGCAGTACTTC	CASSPVLGEQYF
TRBJ1-5	NA	NA	TRBV12-1	TGTGCCAGCAGCTTTTTGGGCCCCAGGGGACCAGGGCCCCAGCATTTT	CASSFLGPRGPGPQHF
TRBJ2-7	NA	NA	TRBV10-3	TGTGCCATCGGGGAGTCGTATTCCTACGAGCAGTACTTC	CAIGESYSYEQYF
TRBJ1-2	NA	NA	TRBV18	TGTGCCAGCTCACCCCCGTCGATTCTTAACTATGGCTACACCTTC	CASSPPSILNYGYTF
TRBJ1-1	NA	TRBD1	TRBV19	TGTGCCAGTAGTGATGACAGGGCCAACACTGAAGCTTTCTTT	CASSDDRANTEAFF
TRBJ1-1	NA	TRBD1	TRBV5-1	TGCGCCAGCAGCCGGGAGGGGTCCAGGGGGACTGAAGCTTTCTTT	CASSREGSRGTEAFF
TRBJ1-3	NA	NA	TRBV10-1	TGCGCCAGCAGACGGAGAAGGGGGGCCGAAGGCTCTGGAAACACCATATATTTT	CASRRRRGAEGSGNTIYF
TRBJ1-4	NA	NA	TRBV19	TGTGCCAGTAGTAGTCCCCAAGGGATGGGTGAAAAACTGTTTTTT	CASSSPQGMGEKLFF
TRBJ2-5	NA	NA	TRBV13	TGTGCCAGCAGCTTATCCGCCTCCGAGACCCAGTACTTC	CASSLSASETQYF
TRBJ2-7	NA	TRBD2	TRBV7-8	TGTGCCAGCAGCTTAGCGGGGGGGGTCTCCTCTACCTACGAGCAGTACTTC	CASSLAGGVSSTYEQYF
TRBJ1-6	NA	NA	TRBV7-2	TGTGCCAGCAGCTCCCGCGGGGTCCATTCACCCCTCCACTTT	CASSSRGVHSPLHF
TRBJ1-5	once	NA	TRBV27	TGTGCCAGCAGTCATATAACCGGGGAGAATCAGCCCCAGCATTTT	CASSHITGENQPQHF
TRBJ1-2	once	NA	TRBV25-1	TGTGCCAGCAGTGTACCGGGACACAACTATGGCTACACCTTC	CASSVPGHNYGYTF
TRBJ1-1	NA	NA	TRBV6-5	TGTGCCAGCAGAGCAGGGGAGACTGAAGCTTTCTTT	CASRAGETEAFF
TRBJ1-1	NA	NA	TRBV28	TGTGCCAGCAGTACCGGCGACATCGCAAACACTGAAGCTTTCTTT	CASSTGDIANTEAFF
TRBJ1-2	NA	NA	TRBV28	TGTGCCAGCAGTACACAGGACCCCTATGGCTACACCTTC	CASSTQDPYGYTF
TRBJ1-5	NA	NA	TRBV29-1	TGCAGCGTTGACCGCCACAGGGATGGCAATCAGCCCCAGCATTTT	CSVDRHRDGNQPQHF
TRBJ1-5	NA	NA	TRBV6-6	TGTGCCAGCAGCCAGGGTTTTCAGCCCCAGCATTTT	CASSQGFQPQHF
TRBJ1-1	NA	NA	TRBV6-2/TRBV6-3	TGTGCCAGCAGTTACGCGGGTAGGGGGTTGTTGCGGAACACTGAAGCTTTCTTT	CASSYAGRGLLRNTEAFF
TRBJ2-7	NA	NA	TRBV5-8	TGTGCCAGCAGCTTATCATCGATCGAGCAGTACTTC	CASSLSSIEQYF
TRBJ1-1	NA	NA	TRBV6-6	TGTGCCAGCAGGGCCGCTGGGAACACTGAAGCTTTCTTT	CASRAAGNTEAFF
TRBJ1-5	NA	NA	TRBV28	TGTGCCAGCAGCCCCCCCCGGGGGACCAATCAGCCCCAGCATTTT	CASSPPRGTNQPQHF
TRBJ1-6	NA	TRBD1	TRBV27	TGTGCCAGCAGTTTCCGGAAGGGCGGGGGACAGCCTAATAATTCACCCCTCCACTTT	CASSFRKGGGQPNNSPLHF
TRBJ1-6	NA	TRBD1	TRBV9	TGTGCCAGCAGCATTGGGACAGACCCTAATAATTCACCCCTCCACTTT	CASSIGTDPNNSPLHF
TRBJ2-2	NA	TRBD2	TRBV27	TGTGCCACTTTAGCGGGGGGATCCACCGGGGAGCTGTTTTTT	CATLAGGSTGELFF
TRBJ1-1	NA	NA	TRBV9	TGTGCCAGCAGCGTAGCTACGGGGGTCACTGAAGCTTTCTTT	CASSVATGVTEAFF
TRBJ1-3	NA	NA	TRBV29-1	TGCAGCGTTGTAAGCTCTGGAAACACCATATATTTT	CSVVSSGNTIYF
TRBJ2-7	NA	NA	TRBV24-1	TGTGCCACCAGTGATTGGGACGGCTACGAGCAGTACTTC	CATSDWDGYEQYF
TRBJ2-4	medium-sized	NA	TRBV7-9	TGTGCCAGCAGCTTAGTTACATCCAAAAACATTCAGTACTTC	CASSLVTSKNIQYF
TRBJ2-1	NA	NA	TRBV4-1	TGCGCCAGCAGCCAAGATCCACTTGGCCCCTACAATGAGCAGTTCTTC	CASSQDPLGPYNEQFF
TRBJ1-4	NA	NA	TRBV14	TGTGCCAGCAGCCAAGAACCACGACCCAATGAAAAACTGTTTTTT	CASSQEPRPNEKLFF
TRBJ2-7	NA	NA	TRBV28	TGTGCCAGCAGTTTACCCTTTGTCAAGGCGACACATCACGAGCAGTACTTC	CASSLPFVKATHHEQYF
TRBJ1-2	NA	TRBD1	TRBV30	TGTGCCTGGAGCCCGGGGAACAGGGGAGGCTATGGCTACACCTTC	CAWSPGNRGGYGYTF
TRBJ1-2	NA	NA	TRBV28	TGTGCCACCCCTGGGCCCACTAACTATGGCTACACCTTC	CATPGPTNYGYTF
TRBJ1-1	NA	NA	TRBV12-3/TRBV12-4	TGTGCCAGCACCATGTGGCGGAACACTGAAGCTTTCTTT	CASTMWRNTEAFF
TRBJ2-7	NA	TRBD1	TRBV4-1	TGCGCCAGCAGCCAAGATCACAGGGGGACGGGGGAGCAGTACTTC	CASSQDHRGTGEQYF
TRBJ1-2	NA	NA	TRBV20-1	TGCAGTGTACGGGGATCCTATGGCTACACCTTC	CSVRGSYGYTF
TRBJ2-1	NA	NA	TRBV5-1	TGCGCCAGCAGCGGAATAACAGGTGGACCCAATGAGCAGTTCTTC	CASSGITGGPNEQFF
TRBJ1-6	once	NA	TRBV9	TGTGCCAGCAGCGTAACCCAGACGGATTCACCCCTCCACTTT	CASSVTQTDSPLHF
TRBJ2-2	NA	TRBD2	TRBV5-4	TGTGCCGGCAGCTTGGGCGGGAGTAGGACCGGGGAGCTGTTTTTT	CAGSLGGSRTGELFF
TRBJ1-5	NA	TRBD1	TRBV19	TGTGCCAGTAACACACCGGGACAGAACAATCAGCCCCAGCATTTT	CASNTPGQNNQPQHF
TRBJ1-2	NA	NA	TRBV2	TGTGCCAGCAGTGTCTGGACGCCCCGGGCGGGCTACACCTTC	CASSVWTPRAGYTF
TRBJ1-4	once	NA	TRBV4-3	TGCGCCAGCAGCCAAGCGCAGGGGTTAGGTGAAAAACTGTTTTTT	CASSQAQGLGEKLFF
TRBJ1-6	NA	TRBD1	TRBV6-5	TGTGCCAGCAGTTCATGGACAGGGGCTAATTCACCCCTCCACTTT	CASSSWTGANSPLHF
TRBJ1-2	NA	TRBD1	TRBV2	TGTGCCAGCAGCGGACAGGGCTACTATGGCTACACCTTC	CASSGQGYYGYTF
TRBJ2-7	NA	TRBD2	TRBV13	TGTGCCAGCAGTCGATGGGGACTAGGATCCTACGAGCAGTACTTC	CASSRWGLGSYEQYF
TRBJ2-2	once	NA	TRBV4-3	TGCGCCAGCAGCCAAGATTTGATTAGGTTGGGGAACACCGGGGAGCTGTTTTTT	CASSQDLIRLGNTGELFF
TRBJ2-7	NA	NA	TRBV11-2	TGTGCCAGCAGCAGCCTTACCCGCCGTTACGAGCAGTACTTC	CASSSLTRRYEQYF
TRBJ2-7	NA	TRBD1	TRBV5-1	TGCGCCAGCAGCCACGACAGGGGTTCTTACGAGCAGTACTTC	CASSHDRGSYEQYF
TRBJ1-6	once	NA	TRBV19	TGTGCCAGTAGTAGGACAGAACCTTCACCCCTCCACTTT	CASSRTEPSPLHF
TRBJ2-5	NA	NA	TRBV7-9	TGTGCCAGCAGCTCGCGGACAGTCCAAGAGACCCAGTACTTC	CASSSRTVQETQYF
TRBJ2-7	NA	TRBD2	TRBV3-1/TRBV3-2	TGTGCCAGCAGCCAGTGGGCGGGAGAAGGTGAGCAGTACTTC	CASSQWAGEGEQYF
TRBJ2-3	few	TRBD2	TRBV12-5	TGTGCTAGTGGGAGGACTAGCGGGGGTGGGGGAGATACGCAGTATTTT	CASGRTSGGGGDTQYF
TRBJ1-5	NA	NA	TRBV15	TGTGCCACCAGCAGAGATAAGGGGTACAATCAGCCCCAGCATTTT	CATSRDKGYNQPQHF
TRBJ2-7	NA	NA	TRBV6-2/TRBV6-3	TGTGCCAGCAGTCAGAGGGACAATTCCTACGAGCAGTACTTC	CASSQRDNSYEQYF
TRBJ1-5	NA	NA	TRBV25-1	TGTGCCACAGCAGACGGGGGCTCGGGGCAGCCCCAGCATTTT	CATADGGSGQPQHF
TRBJ1-1	NA	NA	TRBV5-1	TGCGCCAGCAGCTTGGCGTTTGGCTTAATGAACACTGAAGCTTTCTTT	CASSLAFGLMNTEAFF
TRBJ2-7	NA	NA	TRBV7-2	TGTGCCAGCAGCTCCTCCGGGACTTCCCACGAGCAGTACTTC	CASSSSGTSHEQYF